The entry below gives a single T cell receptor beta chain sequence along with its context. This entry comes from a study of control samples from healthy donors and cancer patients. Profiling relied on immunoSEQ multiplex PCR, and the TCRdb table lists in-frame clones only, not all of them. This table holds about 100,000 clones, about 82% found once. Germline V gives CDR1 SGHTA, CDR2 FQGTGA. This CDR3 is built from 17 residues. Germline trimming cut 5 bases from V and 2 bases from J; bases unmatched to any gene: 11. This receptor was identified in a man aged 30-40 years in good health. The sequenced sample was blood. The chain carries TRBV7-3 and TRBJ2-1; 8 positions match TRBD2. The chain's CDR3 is CASSPMGRGETYNEQFF. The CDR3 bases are TGTGCCAGCAGCCCGATGGGGCGGGGGGAGACCTACAATGAGCAGTTCTTC. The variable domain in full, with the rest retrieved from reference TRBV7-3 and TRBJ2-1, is GAGVSQTPSNKVTEKGKYVELRCDPISGHTALYWYRQSLGQGPEFLIYFQGTGAADDSGLPNDRFFAVRPEGSVSTLKIQRTERGDSAVYLCASSPMGRGETYNEQFFGPGTRLTVL.